The rows below give T cell receptor beta chains drawn from one sample of a study of OX40 agonist ivuxolimab in advanced cancers. Sequencing used immunoSEQ multiplex PCR; TCRdb keeps in-frame clones, though not all of them. This table holds 45,000 to 65,000 clones, 65% to 85% found once. This specimen consisted of CD4+ or CD8+ T cells sorted from blood, obtained in a trial of the OX40 agonist ivuxolimab. These receptor sequences come from an adult with an advanced solid tumor such as melanoma, head and neck, liver or kidney cancer. Each CDR3 is given with its conserved first and last residue. The order of the fields is D gene, J gene, V gene, clone size, CDR3 DNA, CDR3 protein. D genes are given only for firm matches. Size is stated for part of the rows, as once, few or many counts, or as a class when the clone is expanded.

D gene: NA
J gene: TRBJ1-4
V gene: TRBV19
clone size: NA
CDR3 DNA: TGTGCCAGTAGTATGACAGATGGTCAACTGTTTTTT
CDR3 protein: CASSMTDGQLFF

D gene: NA
J gene: TRBJ2-3
V gene: TRBV18
clone size: NA
CDR3 DNA: TGTGCCAGCTCACCAAAAGATACGCAGTATTTT
CDR3 protein: CASSPKDTQYF

D gene: NA
J gene: TRBJ2-7
V gene: TRBV11-2
clone size: NA
CDR3 DNA: TGTGCCAGCAGCTTAGATCGCCTTGAGGACACCCGGACGTTTTCATACGAGCAGTACTTC
CDR3 protein: CASSLDRLEDTRTFSYEQYF

D gene: NA
J gene: TRBJ2-1
V gene: TRBV6-1
clone size: once
CDR3 DNA: TGTGCCAGCAGTCCGTGGGGGGCGAATGAGCAGTTCTTC
CDR3 protein: CASSPWGANEQFF

D gene: TRBD1
J gene: TRBJ1-6
V gene: TRBV9
clone size: NA
CDR3 DNA: TGTGCCAGCAGCACCCGGACAGGGCATAATTCACCCCTCCACTTT
CDR3 protein: CASSTRTGHNSPLHF

D gene: TRBD1
J gene: TRBJ2-6
V gene: TRBV19
clone size: NA
CDR3 DNA: TGTGCCAGTAGTTCTTGGGGGGGACAGGGGCGTGACCTTTCTGGGGCCAACGTCCTGACTTTC
CDR3 protein: CASSSWGGQGRDLSGANVLTF

D gene: NA
J gene: TRBJ1-1
V gene: TRBV11-3
clone size: NA
CDR3 DNA: TGTGCCAGCAGCGCCGGGTCCTACAGGAAGAACACTGAAGCTTTCTTT
CDR3 protein: CASSAGSYRKNTEAFF

D gene: TRBD1
J gene: TRBJ1-2
V gene: TRBV19
clone size: NA
CDR3 DNA: TGTGCCAGTAGTATAGGAGCGGTGGGACAGACGAACTATGGCTACACCTTC
CDR3 protein: CASSIGAVGQTNYGYTF

D gene: NA
J gene: TRBJ1-2
V gene: TRBV10-3
clone size: NA
CDR3 DNA: TGTGCCATCAGTGAGTCGCTCAGCCCGAACTATGGCTACACCTTC
CDR3 protein: CAISESLSPNYGYTF

D gene: NA
J gene: TRBJ1-5
V gene: TRBV6-6
clone size: once
CDR3 DNA: TGTGCCAGCAGTGGTTGGGGGGACGGGAATCAGCCCCAGCATTTT
CDR3 protein: CASSGWGDGNQPQHF

D gene: TRBD2
J gene: TRBJ2-3
V gene: TRBV5-5
clone size: NA
CDR3 DNA: TGTGCCAGCAGCCAACTAGCGGGCCGCACAGATACGCAGTATTTT
CDR3 protein: CASSQLAGRTDTQYF

D gene: TRBD1
J gene: TRBJ1-4
V gene: TRBV28
clone size: NA
CDR3 DNA: TGTGCCAGCAGCCCCCCCTCGGGGACAGGGGCTGAAAAACTGTTTTTT
CDR3 protein: CASSPPSGTGAEKLFF

D gene: NA
J gene: TRBJ1-1
V gene: TRBV5-1
clone size: NA
CDR3 DNA: TGCGCCAGCAGCTTGGCCATGGGGGCTCCTGAAGCTTTCTTT
CDR3 protein: CASSLAMGAPEAFF

D gene: NA
J gene: TRBJ1-1
V gene: TRBV27
clone size: once
CDR3 DNA: TGTGCCAGCAGTTGGCGGACTATTGCTGGAACTGAAGCTTTCTTT
CDR3 protein: CASSWRTIAGTEAFF

D gene: NA
J gene: TRBJ2-2
V gene: TRBV28
clone size: NA
CDR3 DNA: TGTGCCAGCAGTTTGTACGGGACGAACACCGGGGAGCTGTTTTTT
CDR3 protein: CASSLYGTNTGELFF

D gene: NA
J gene: TRBJ2-7
V gene: TRBV29-1
clone size: few
CDR3 DNA: TGCAGCGTTGGCGGGGCCCCTACCTACGAGCAGTACTTC
CDR3 protein: CSVGGAPTYEQYF

D gene: NA
J gene: TRBJ2-2
V gene: TRBV7-3
clone size: once
CDR3 DNA: TGTGCCAGCAGCTTAGGCAGGGGTAGCACCGGGGAGCTGTTTTTT
CDR3 protein: CASSLGRGSTGELFF

D gene: NA
J gene: TRBJ2-7
V gene: TRBV4-2
clone size: few
CDR3 DNA: TGTGCCAGCAGCCAAGATTTCTCCAGGGGAGCCTACGAGCAGTACTTC
CDR3 protein: CASSQDFSRGAYEQYF

D gene: TRBD2
J gene: TRBJ2-7
V gene: TRBV5-3
clone size: NA
CDR3 DNA: TGTGCCAGCAGCCTTAGCGGGACTAATAGCTACGAGCAGTACTTC
CDR3 protein: CASSLSGTNSYEQYF

D gene: TRBD2
J gene: TRBJ2-1
V gene: TRBV30
clone size: NA
CDR3 DNA: TGTGCCTGGACTAGCGGGGGGAATGAGCAGTTCTTC
CDR3 protein: CAWTSGGNEQFF

D gene: NA
J gene: TRBJ2-7
V gene: TRBV7-3
clone size: NA
CDR3 DNA: TGTGCCAGCAGCTTAACCGGCAGCAGTCCGGGGGAGCAGTACTTC
CDR3 protein: CASSLTGSSPGEQYF

D gene: NA
J gene: TRBJ2-7
V gene: TRBV6-5
clone size: NA
CDR3 DNA: TGTGCCAGCAGTCGTGGACCGCAAGCCTACGAGCAGTACTTC
CDR3 protein: CASSRGPQAYEQYF

D gene: TRBD1
J gene: TRBJ1-6
V gene: TRBV30
clone size: NA
CDR3 DNA: TGTGCCTGGAGTGGGGACAGGGGAGAATCACCCCTCCACTTT
CDR3 protein: CAWSGDRGESPLHF

D gene: TRBD1
J gene: TRBJ1-4
V gene: TRBV2
clone size: NA
CDR3 DNA: TGTGCCAGCGGAATGACAGGGAGGGATGAAAAACTGTTTTTT
CDR3 protein: CASGMTGRDEKLFF

D gene: NA
J gene: TRBJ1-2
V gene: TRBV5-6
clone size: NA
CDR3 DNA: TGTGCCAGCAGCTTCAGCAGTTATGAAGGCTATGGCTACACCTTC
CDR3 protein: CASSFSSYEGYGYTF

D gene: NA
J gene: TRBJ2-7
V gene: TRBV9
clone size: medium-sized
CDR3 DNA: TGTGCCAGCAGCGTAGCCCCCCAGGGTGCGGACTACGAGCAGTACTTC
CDR3 protein: CASSVAPQGADYEQYF

D gene: NA
J gene: TRBJ1-2
V gene: TRBV6-1
clone size: NA
CDR3 DNA: TGTGCCAGCAGTGCTTCCAGGGCTACGGGCGTGTATGGCTACACCTTC
CDR3 protein: CASSASRATGVYGYTF

D gene: TRBD2
J gene: TRBJ2-3
V gene: TRBV6-6
clone size: NA
CDR3 DNA: TGTGCCAGCAGTTACTGGGGGGGTAAGGTAGATACGCAGTATTTT
CDR3 protein: CASSYWGGKVDTQYF

D gene: TRBD1
J gene: TRBJ2-5
V gene: TRBV7-9
clone size: NA
CDR3 DNA: TGTGCCAGCAGCTTATTGACAGGGGTGAGCGAAACCCAGTACTTC
CDR3 protein: CASSLLTGVSETQYF

D gene: NA
J gene: TRBJ2-7
V gene: TRBV19
clone size: NA
CDR3 DNA: TGTGCCAGTAGTACCCCCCCCGGGGAGCAGTACTTC
CDR3 protein: CASSTPPGEQYF

D gene: NA
J gene: TRBJ1-3
V gene: TRBV6-1
clone size: NA
CDR3 DNA: TGTGTCAGCAGAGCGGGACACGGCGACACCATATATTTT
CDR3 protein: CVSRAGHGDTIYF

D gene: NA
J gene: TRBJ1-1
V gene: TRBV6-5
clone size: few
CDR3 DNA: TGTGCCAGCAGTACCAACGGGGCGGAAGCTTTCTTT
CDR3 protein: CASSTNGAEAFF

D gene: NA
J gene: TRBJ2-7
V gene: TRBV7-6
clone size: NA
CDR3 DNA: TGTGCCAGCAGCTTAGCGCGGGAGCAGTACTTC
CDR3 protein: CASSLAREQYF

D gene: NA
J gene: TRBJ1-1
V gene: TRBV6-5
clone size: NA
CDR3 DNA: TGTGCCAGCAGAACACAGGCGTCGGTCACTGAAGCTTTCTTT
CDR3 protein: CASRTQASVTEAFF

D gene: NA
J gene: TRBJ2-4
V gene: TRBV30
clone size: NA
CDR3 DNA: TGTGCCTGGAGTGTACGCTCGGAAGGAAACATTCAGTACTTC
CDR3 protein: CAWSVRSEGNIQYF

D gene: NA
J gene: TRBJ2-5
V gene: TRBV11-2
clone size: NA
CDR3 DNA: TGTGCCAGCGGCTACCAAGAGACCCAGTACTTC
CDR3 protein: CASGYQETQYF

D gene: NA
J gene: TRBJ1-5
V gene: TRBV2
clone size: NA
CDR3 DNA: TGTGCCAGCAGTATTCTAAATGAGGGCAATCAGCCCCAGCATTTT
CDR3 protein: CASSILNEGNQPQHF

D gene: NA
J gene: TRBJ2-1
V gene: TRBV28
clone size: NA
CDR3 DNA: TGTGCCAGCAGTTTTATTCTGAGGCAGGGGCACAATGAGCAGTTCTTC
CDR3 protein: CASSFILRQGHNEQFF

D gene: NA
J gene: TRBJ2-7
V gene: TRBV30
clone size: NA
CDR3 DNA: TGTGCCTGGAGCCTGGGGGAAGTGCAGTACTTC
CDR3 protein: CAWSLGEVQYF

D gene: NA
J gene: TRBJ2-4
V gene: TRBV5-6
clone size: NA
CDR3 DNA: TGTGCCAGCAGCCGTATCCAAAACATTCAGTACTTC
CDR3 protein: CASSRIQNIQYF

D gene: TRBD2
J gene: TRBJ2-1
V gene: TRBV5-1
clone size: NA
CDR3 DNA: TGCGCCAGCAGCTCCCAAGCGGGGAGACAAGGCAAGGAGCAGTTCTTC
CDR3 protein: CASSSQAGRQGKEQFF

D gene: NA
J gene: TRBJ2-1
V gene: TRBV27
clone size: NA
CDR3 DNA: TGTGCCAGCTCTAGGGTCCCCAATAATGAGCAGTTCTTC
CDR3 protein: CASSRVPNNEQFF

D gene: TRBD1
J gene: TRBJ1-6
V gene: TRBV10-3
clone size: NA
CDR3 DNA: TGTGCCACTTGGACAGGGGAGGGATCACCCCTCCACTTT
CDR3 protein: CATWTGEGSPLHF

D gene: NA
J gene: TRBJ2-7
V gene: TRBV6-1
clone size: NA
CDR3 DNA: TGTGCCATCCGGAGATCTGGCAGGGGGACTAACGAGCAGTACTTC
CDR3 protein: CAIRRSGRGTNEQYF

D gene: TRBD2
J gene: TRBJ2-1
V gene: TRBV7-2
clone size: NA
CDR3 DNA: TGTGCCAGCAGCCTGGGGAGCGGGAGGGCCGGGGTCTTC
CDR3 protein: CASSLGSGRAGVF

D gene: NA
J gene: TRBJ1-2
V gene: TRBV28
clone size: NA
CDR3 DNA: TGTGCCAGCAGTTTCCGAATTCGACAGCTCCCCAACTATGGCTACACCTTC
CDR3 protein: CASSFRIRQLPNYGYTF

D gene: NA
J gene: TRBJ2-1
V gene: TRBV7-4
clone size: NA
CDR3 DNA: TGTGCCACCAGGGGGGACTCTCTCTTC
CDR3 protein: CATRGDSLF

D gene: NA
J gene: TRBJ2-7
V gene: TRBV21-1
clone size: few
CDR3 DNA: TGTGCCAGCAGCATCTATGGGACAGGAAGCTACGAGCAGTACTTC
CDR3 protein: CASSIYGTGSYEQYF

D gene: NA
J gene: TRBJ1-4
V gene: TRBV5-6
clone size: NA
CDR3 DNA: TGTGCCAGCAGCTTGGCCATTACAGACAGTAATGAAAAACTGTTTTTT
CDR3 protein: CASSLAITDSNEKLFF

D gene: NA
J gene: TRBJ2-3
V gene: TRBV19
clone size: NA
CDR3 DNA: TGTGCCAGTAGTACCTCAGGAGATACGCAGTATTTT
CDR3 protein: CASSTSGDTQYF

D gene: TRBD1
J gene: TRBJ2-2
V gene: TRBV29-1
clone size: NA
CDR3 DNA: TGCAGCGTCGCTACAGGGGTGAACACCGGGGAGCTGTTTTTT
CDR3 protein: CSVATGVNTGELFF

D gene: TRBD1
J gene: TRBJ2-5
V gene: TRBV6-1
clone size: NA
CDR3 DNA: TGTGCCAGCAATGGGAGGGACAGGGTTGGAGAGACCCAGTACTTC
CDR3 protein: CASNGRDRVGETQYF

D gene: NA
J gene: TRBJ1-1
V gene: TRBV6-4
clone size: few
CDR3 DNA: TGTGCCAGCAGTGAACAGGCTAACACTGAAGCTTTCTTT
CDR3 protein: CASSEQANTEAFF

D gene: TRBD2
J gene: TRBJ2-5
V gene: TRBV5-6
clone size: NA
CDR3 DNA: TGTGCCAGCAGCTTGTTGCGGGAGGGCCTGGGGGAGACCCAGTACTTC
CDR3 protein: CASSLLREGLGETQYF

D gene: NA
J gene: TRBJ2-7
V gene: TRBV7-2
clone size: NA
CDR3 DNA: TGTGCCAGCAGCTTTGGGGGGACCTACGAGCAGTACTTC
CDR3 protein: CASSFGGTYEQYF

D gene: TRBD2
J gene: TRBJ2-5
V gene: TRBV14
clone size: NA
CDR3 DNA: TGTGCCAGCAGCCAAGATTTAGGTAGCGGGATCCAAGAGACCCAGTACTTC
CDR3 protein: CASSQDLGSGIQETQYF